Sequencing of this TCR beta chain was carried out in a study of a mutant IDH1 vaccine in newly diagnosed glioma. As for the study in general: Commencement of vaccination occurred 4-6 weeks following radiotherapy alone, or concurrently with temozolomide cycles. Visits V12 and V13 fell at weeks 35 and 47, respectively. General study points: There were vaccine-induced immune responses in 90% to 95% of the patients.

Germline V lookup: CDR1 SGHRS, CDR2 YFSETQ. CDR3 size: 16 residues. V was cut by 5 bases and J by 0 bases, with 15 bases left in between. Concerning this clone: The antigen remains unidentified.

The sample's time point: week 47, end of study. With topical imiquimod, each dose of the vaccine consisted of 300 ug of mutant IDH1 20-mer peptide. Patients carried new grade 3 or 4 IDH1-mutant astrocytomas lacking nuclear ATRX. The repertoire was sequenced with immunoSEQ multiplex PCR; TCRdb's copy has only in-frame clones and lacks some. The sample yields tens of thousands of clones, roughly 80% seen once. The chain has TRBV5-1 and TRBJ2-4, with D possibly called TRBD1 or TRBD2 (5 bases each). The clonotype comes from a man in his thirties or forties with glioma. The sequencing used PBMCs, collected from a glioma patient whose treatment included an IDH1 peptide vaccine. DNA of the CDR3: TGCGCCAGCAGACACGGGACGGTGATAGCCAAAAACATTCAGTACTTC. It specifies CASRHGTVIAKNIQYF.